Included here is one TCR beta chain sequence, with context. Its specificity is not known. This specimen belongs to a study of cytomegalovirus exposure and HLA in healthy donors. CDR1 is GTSNPN and CDR2 is SVGIG in the germline V gene (reference sequence). Trimming stripped 1 base from V and 3 bases from J, with 12 bases between. The CDR3 covers 15 residues. Researchers ran the PCR with 60 Vbeta and 13 Jbeta primers. Sequencing was performed with immunoSEQ multiplex PCR; in TCRdb, only in-frame clones are kept and a portion is missing. Its clone listing holds 40,000 or so clones. Regarding the study as a whole: In a later analysis, DRB1 alleles had the most associated TCRs; HLA-C alleles the fewest. Later analysis demonstrated an association between a missense DCLRE1C variant and TCR beta V- and J-gene trimming. The authors judged a highly shared variant cluster likely a sequencing artifact. Available immune exposure information was restricted to CMV serostatus only.

The chain is built from TRBV30 and TRBJ2-2, with D possibly TRBD1 on 6 matching bases. Sequencing was performed on PBMCs. This TCR was recovered from a man aged 25 to 40 in good health and CMV-seronegative. The CDR3 nucleotides read TGTGCCTGGAGTGCTGGACAGAGAGACACCGGGGAGCTGTTTTTT. This codes for CAWSAGQRDTGELFF. The whole variable domain, remainder taken from reference TRBV30 and TRBJ2-2, is SQTIHQWPATLVQPVGSPLSLECTVEGTSNPNLYWYRQAAGRGLQLLFYSVGIGQISSEVPQNLSASRPQDRQFILSSKKLLLSDSGFYLCAWSAGQRDTGELFFGEGSRLTVL.